Detailed here is one T cell receptor beta chain. Its antigen is as yet unknown. The CDR3 is 13 amino acids. V was shortened by 4 bases and J by 7 bases, with 13 bases between the two germline ends. In germline, CDR1 is MNHNS, CDR2 SASEGT. TCRdb's copy holds only in-frame clones and misses some; the assay was immunoSEQ multiplex PCR. The sample lists about 16,000 clones; 85% were seen once. These data come from a study of T cells after posttransplantation cyclophosphamide. Study-level results: TRB clonality was highly associated with recipient CMV seropositivity and reactivation. Donor CD8+ memory clones often dominated recipient blood repertoires at later times.

Sampled 1 year posttransplant, controls received myeloablative marrow transplants, methotrexate and a calcineurin inhibitor. The sequences come from PBMCs, collected after allogeneic stem cell transplant with calcineurin inhibitor and methotrexate. The chain carries TRBV6-1 and TRBJ1-2; D remains ambiguous. The TCR originated in a female patient aged 18-30 years who received an allogeneic stem cell transplant from an unrelated donor, was CMV-positive, and had acute and chronic GVHD. The graft donor may have given rise to some T cells. The CDR3 region has the DNA TGTGCCAGCAGTGCCCGGTTCCCCTCTGGCTACACCTTC. It translates to CASSARFPSGYTF.